These 27 T cell receptor beta chains were sequenced from one sample in a study of cytomegalovirus exposure and HLA in healthy donors. PCR involved 60 Vbeta and 13 Jbeta primers. TCRdb keeps only in-frame clones here, not all; method: immunoSEQ multiplex PCR. Here the sample spans under 150,000 clones, approximately 83% being singletons. The sample comprised PBMCs. Receptor source: a woman aged 35 to 49 in good health and CMV-seronegative.

This clone was counted only a few times. V is TRBV7-6 and J is TRBJ2-7; maybe TRBD2 (6 bases). The CDR3 spans 14 residues. Germline V gene lookup returns CDR1 SGHVS and CDR2 FNYEAQ. Trimming shortened V by 3 bases and J by 4 bases, and 13 bases separated the two germline ends. This CDR3 is CASSLDPGAYEQYF. The CDR3 nucleotides read TGTGCCAGCAGCTTGGATCCGGGAGCATACGAGCAGTACTTC.

This chain joins TRBV30 and TRBJ1-6, with TRBD1 matching 8 bases. V lost 0 bases to trimming and J lost 10 bases; unmatched junction nucleotides: 8. Germline-derived CDR1 and CDR2 are GTSNPN and SVGIG (reference sequence). CDR3 length equals 15 residues. CDR3 DNA sequence: TGTGCCTGGAGTGTCGTCCCAGGGACAGGATCACCCCTCCACTTT. Protein sequence: CAWSVVPGTGSPLHF. Filled out from reference TRBV30 and TRBJ1-6, the complete variable domain reads SQTIHQWPATLVQPVGSPLSLECTVEGTSNPNLYWYRQAAGRGLQLLFYSVGIGQISSEVPQNLSASRPQDRQFILSSKKLLLSDSGFYLCAWSVVPGTGSPLHFGNGTRLTVT.

CDR3 protein: CASSSENYGYTF. The CDR3 DNA follows: TGTGCCAGCAGTTCGGAGAACTATGGCTACACCTTC. The chain joins TRBV6-5 to TRBJ1-2; D uncertain. V was cut by 4 bases and J by 2 bases, with 5 bases left in between. In germline, CDR1 is MNHEY, CDR2 SVGAGI. The CDR3 has 12 amino acids.

A few counts support this clone. This chain connects TRBV5-1 to TRBJ2-1; 8 nucleotides line up with TRBD2. Germline V gives CDR1 SGHRS, CDR2 YFSETQ. V shed 4 bases, J shed 8 bases, and the junction held 8 bases outside the gene matches. The CDR3 runs 14 residues. CDR3 bases: TGCGCCAGCAGCCTCGCCGGGACTAGTGATGAGCAGTTCTTC. Translating gives CASSLAGTSDEQFF.

This clone has only one observation. V gene TRBV28 combines with J gene TRBJ1-6; 8 positions match TRBD1. CDR1 is MDHEN, CDR2 SYDVKM, per germline. The V gene end was trimmed by 6 bases and the J gene end by 8 bases; junction bases not matched to a gene: 9. The CDR3 contains 15 residues. The chain's CDR3 is CASRGGQAGDSPLHF. The DNA of the CDR3 is TGTGCCAGCAGGGGGGGACAGGCGGGCGATTCACCCCTCCACTTT. The full variable domain, completed using reference TRBV28 and TRBJ1-6, is DVKVTQSSRYLVKRTGEKVFLECVQDMDHENMFWYRQDPGLGLRLIYFSYDVKMKEKGDIPEGYSVSREKKERFSLILESASTNQTSMYLCASRGGQAGDSPLHFGNGTRLTVT.

The rearrangement links TRBV30 to TRBJ1-2; D not resolved. The CDR3 sequence is 13 residues long. Trimming removed 0 bases at V and 7 bases at J, with 12 bases between. The germline CDR1 and CDR2 sequences are GTSNPN and SVGIG (reference sequence). CDR3 loop: CAWSVLLVGGYTF. The CDR3 nucleotides read TGTGCCTGGAGTGTCCTGTTGGTCGGTGGCTACACCTTC.

This chain joins TRBV6-1 and TRBJ2-5, with D uncertain. The DNA end is a closer match to TRBJ2-7, so the J assignment may be wrong. The CDR3 covers 12 residues. Germline assignment: CDR1 MNHNS and CDR2 SASEGT. The CDR3 is CASQRHTYEQYF. In DNA, the CDR3 is TGTGCCAGCCAGCGTCATACCTACGAGCAGTACTTC.

The chain joins TRBV19 to TRBJ2-7, with 7 nucleotides matching TRBD1. J was trimmed by 2 bases and V by 0 bases; bases with no gene match: 7. Per the germline V gene, CDR1 is LNHDA and CDR2 is SQIVND (reference sequence). This CDR3 has 16 residues. CDR3 sequence reads: CASSIEFGQDPYEQYF. CDR3 bases: TGTGCCAGTAGTATAGAGTTCGGACAGGACCCCTACGAGCAGTACTTC.

The V gene is TRBV7-9, the J gene TRBJ2-7, with TRBD2 identical over 8 bases. Germline V lookup: CDR1 SEHNR, CDR2 FQNEAQ (reference sequence). The J segment lost 5 bases and the V segment lost 3 bases, leaving 9 bases of the junction unmatched. This CDR3 has 15 amino acids. CDR3 in DNA: TGTGCCAGCAGCTTCGCCGGGACTAGGACCCACGAGCAGTACTTC. Translating it yields CASSFAGTRTHEQYF.

This clone was observed a handful of times. This sequence joins TRBV7-8 and TRBJ1-1; D uncertain. CDR1 SGHVS and CDR2 FQNEAQ come from the germline V gene. The ends were cut back, 1 base at V and 0 bases at J, with 6 bases in the middle. The CDR3 covers 14 residues. CDR3 DNA sequence: TGTGCCAGCAGCTTAGGCCGGTTGAACACTGAAGCTTTCTTT. Translation gives CASSLGRLNTEAFF.

The V gene is TRBV11-3, the J gene TRBJ2-1; TRBD1 is a possible D gene (6 bases). Trimming shortened V by 1 base and J by 2 bases, and 9 bases separated the two germline ends. This CDR3 has 15 amino acids. Germline V CDR1 and CDR2: SGHNT, YENEEA. CDR3 residues: CASSLGGTTYNEQFF. CDR3 sequence (DNA): TGTGCCAGCAGCTTAGGGGGGACAACCTACAATGAGCAGTTCTTC.

The chain carries TRBV6-1 and TRBJ1-2, with 7 bases fitting TRBD1. Trimming removed 5 bases from V and 2 bases from J; junction bases left unmatched: 2. This CDR3 contains 13 residues. Germline-derived CDR1 and CDR2 are MNHNS and SASEGT. The CDR3 DNA is TGTGCCAGCAGTATGACAGGGAACTATGGCTACACCTTC. Protein product: CASSMTGNYGYTF.

The CDR3 DNA follows: TGTGCCAGCAGTGGAGTTCAGGGGAGGGTCTTAGAGACCCAGTACTTC. This encodes CASSGVQGRVLETQYF. This chain uses TRBV2 with TRBJ2-5, with TRBD2 as a possible D gene (7 bases). V lost 4 bases to trimming and J lost 4 bases, with 19 bases between them. This CDR3 has 16 residues. Germline loops: CDR1 SNHLY, CDR2 FYNNEI.

This sequence joins TRBV29-1 and TRBJ2-5, with 10 bases lining up with TRBD1. Per the germline V gene, CDR1 is SQVTM and CDR2 is ANQGSEA. The CDR3 contains 12 residues. The trim removed 4 bases at V and 7 bases at J, leaving 3 bases unmatched. CDR3 protein: CSVGDRGPTQYF. The CDR3 DNA sequence: TGCAGCGTTGGGGACAGGGGTCCGACCCAGTACTTC.

The chain couples TRBV25-1 to TRBJ2-1; 11 nucleotides line up with TRBD2. This CDR3 spans 16 amino acids. V was clipped by 4 bases and J by 3 bases; unmatched bases: 5. Germline assignment: CDR1 MGHDK and CDR2 SYGVNS. The CDR3 loop reads CASSGVAGGHYNEQFF. In DNA, the CDR3 is TGTGCCAGCAGTGGGGTAGCGGGGGGGCACTACAATGAGCAGTTCTTC. Looking up the rest from reference TRBV25-1 and TRBJ2-1 gives the full variable domain: EADIYQTPRYLVIGTGKKITLECSQTMGHDKMYWYQQDPGMELHLIHYSYGVNSTEKGDLSSESTVSRIRTEHFPLTLESARPSHTSQYLCASSGVAGGHYNEQFFGPGTRLTVL.

This clone occurred a few times. Other DNA sequences in the same sample also yield this CDR3. This rearrangement joins TRBV5-4 to TRBJ1-1; D is uncertain. The V gene lost 2 bases and the J gene lost 1 base, with 9 bases spanning the gap. Germline V CDR1 and CDR2: SGHNT, YYREEE (reference sequence). The length of the CDR3 is 14 residues. As DNA, the CDR3 is TGTGCCAGCAGCTTTCAGGTCCAGAACACTGAAGCTTTCTTT. Protein product: CASSFQVQNTEAFF.

This clone was detected only once. This chain links TRBV5-4 with TRBJ2-3; 10 bases align to TRBD2. V lost 4 bases to trimming and J lost 7 bases; unmatched junction nucleotides: 18. This CDR3 comprises 18 residues. The germline gives CDR1 SGHNT, CDR2 YYREEE (reference sequence). Written as DNA, the CDR3 is TGTGCCAGCAGCAATGGGGGCAAAGGGCTAGCGGGAGTATATACGCAGTATTTT. Protein sequence: CASSNGGKGLAGVYTQYF.

This clone was observed a handful of times. The genes are TRBV19 and TRBJ1-1; tentatively, D is TRBD1 (6 bases). Per the germline V gene, CDR1 is LNHDA and CDR2 is SQIVND (reference sequence). Trimming took 6 bases from V and 1 from J, leaving 15 bases between them. This CDR3 comprises 15 residues. In DNA form, the CDR3 reads TGTGCCAGTAGCCCCTTCCCGGGACAGAACACTGAAGCTTTCTTT. Encoded protein: CASSPFPGQNTEAFF.

Turning to this clone: At one boundary the junction diverges from the germline segment, which might be a read error. The J gene is TRBJ1-4, the V gene TRBV6-1; D call uncertain. Germline loops: CDR1 MNHNS, CDR2 SASEGT. This CDR3 contains 16 residues. The chain's CDR3 is CAGSEHPNGRGEKLFF. The CDR3 DNA reads TGTGCCGGCAGTGAACACCCAAACGGTCGAGGAGAAAAACTGTTTTTT.

The chain recombines TRBV2 with TRBJ1-5; D is perhaps TRBD1 (6 bases). Per germline, CDR1 SNHLY and CDR2 FYNNEI. This CDR3 region has 13 residues. V lost 1 base and J 11 bases, leaving 12 bases between the germline ends. CDR3 amino acids: CASSEGTVRAQHF. The CDR3 DNA sequence: TGTGCCAGCAGTGAAGGGACAGTTCGGGCCCAGCATTTT.

The rearrangement links TRBV19 to TRBJ1-1; 8 nucleotides agree with TRBD1. The CDR3 has 15 amino acids. In germline, CDR1 is LNHDA, CDR2 SQIVND (reference sequence). V lost 2 bases and J lost 1; bases outside the gene matches: 3. For the CDR3, the DNA is TGTGCCAGTAGTATACAGGGGGCCAGGAACACTGAAGCTTTCTTT. It is translated as CASSIQGARNTEAFF.

This sequence joins TRBV10-3 and TRBJ1-5, with 7 bases matching TRBD1. Unmatched junction bases numbered 10, after V lost 4 bases and J lost 1 base. The CDR3 has 17 residues. Per the germline V gene, CDR1 is ENHRY and CDR2 is SYGVKD. CDR3 sequence (DNA): TGTGCCATCAGTGCCGACAGGGTTATGGCGAGCAATCAGCCCCAGCATTTT. Its protein product is CAISADRVMASNQPQHF.

The chain recombines TRBV19 with TRBJ1-1; D might be TRBD1 (6 bases). V lost 4 bases and J lost 3, with 15 bases in between. The germline V gene encodes CDR1 LNHDA and CDR2 SQIVND (reference sequence). The CDR3 consists of 15 residues. The CDR3 DNA sequence: TGTGCCAGTAGTAGACTATTGGGGGCGGACACTGAAGCTTTCTTT. This gives the protein CASSRLLGADTEAFF. Variable domain in full (rest from reference TRBV19 and TRBJ1-1): DGGITQSPKYLFRKEGQNVTLSCEQNLNHDAMYWYRQDPGQGLRLIYYSQIVNDFQKGDIAEGYSVSREKKESFPLTVTSAQKNPTAFYLCASSRLLGADTEAFFGQGTRLTVV.

The gene calls are TRBV7-9 and TRBJ2-7; TRBD2 matches 10 bases. Germline V gene lookup returns CDR1 SEHNR and CDR2 FQNEAQ (reference sequence). Trimming took 5 bases from V and 2 from J; bases not matched to a gene: 6. The CDR3 loop spans 15 amino acids. The CDR3 nucleotides are TGTGCCAGCAGCCCTGGACTAGCGGCGGCCTACGAGCAGTACTTC. Translating it yields CASSPGLAAAYEQYF. Full variable domain (rest looked up from reference TRBV7-9 and TRBJ2-7): DTGVSQNPRHKITKRGQNVTFRCDPISEHNRLYWYRQTLGQGPEFLTYFQNEAQLEKSRLLSDRFSAERPKGSFSTLEIQRTEQGDSAMYLCASSPGLAAAYEQYFGPGTRLTVT.

This sequence joins TRBV2 and TRBJ1-2, with TRBD1 matching 11 bases. The length of the CDR3 is 16 residues. V lost 6 bases to trimming and J lost 4 bases; unmatched junction nucleotides: 10. Germline V gene data show CDR1 as SNHLY and CDR2 as FYNNEI. In DNA form, the CDR3 reads TGTGCCAGCAGCGTCCGGGACAGGGGGGTTACCTATGGCTACACCTTC. Encoded protein: CASSVRDRGVTYGYTF. The variable domain in full, completed from reference TRBV2 and TRBJ1-2, reads EPEVTQTPSHQVTQMGQEVILRCVPISNHLYFYWYRQILGQKVEFLVSFYNNEISEKSEIFDDQFSVERPDGSNFTLKIRSTKLEDSAMYFCASSVRDRGVTYGYTFGSGTRLTVV.

The chain is built from TRBV5-1 and TRBJ1-6, with 7 bases identical to TRBD1. In germline, CDR1 is SGHRS, CDR2 YFSETQ. This CDR3 region has 14 residues. Trimming at V came to 4 bases and at J to 6 bases, leaving 4 bases not matched to a gene. The CDR3 sequence is CASSPGGSNSPLHF. The CDR3 DNA reads as TGCGCCAGCAGCCCAGGGGGGAGTAATTCACCCCTCCACTTT.

V gene TRBV19 combines with J gene TRBJ2-4; D might be TRBD1 (6 bases). This CDR3 contains 14 residues. Per the germline V gene, CDR1 is LNHDA and CDR2 is SQIVND (reference sequence). V was trimmed by 5 bases and J by 2 bases, leaving 10 bases between them. The CDR3 DNA follows: TGTGCCAGTAGTTTGTGGGGGCCCAAAAACATTCAGTACTTC. This gives the protein CASSLWGPKNIQYF.